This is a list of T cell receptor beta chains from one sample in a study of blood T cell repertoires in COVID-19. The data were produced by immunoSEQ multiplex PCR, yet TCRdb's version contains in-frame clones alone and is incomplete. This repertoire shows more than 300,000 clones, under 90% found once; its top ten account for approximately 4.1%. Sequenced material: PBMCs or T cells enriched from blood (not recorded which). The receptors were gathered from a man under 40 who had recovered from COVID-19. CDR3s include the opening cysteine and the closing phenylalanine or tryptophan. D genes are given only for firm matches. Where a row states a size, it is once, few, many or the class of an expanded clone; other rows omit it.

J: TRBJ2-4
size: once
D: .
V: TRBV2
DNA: TGTGCCAGCAGCGAAGAATCACTAGCCAAAAACATTCAGTACTTC
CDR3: CASSEESLAKNIQYF

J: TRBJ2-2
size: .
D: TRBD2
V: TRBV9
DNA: TGTGCCAGCAGCCGCTCTAGCGGGAGGGGGGAGCTGTTTTTT
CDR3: CASSRSSGRGELFF

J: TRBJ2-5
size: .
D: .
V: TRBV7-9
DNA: TGTGCCAGCAGCTTGCAGGGCCCAGAGACCCAGTACTTC
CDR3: CASSLQGPETQYF

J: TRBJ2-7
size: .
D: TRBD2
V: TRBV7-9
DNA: TGTGCCAGCAGCTCACTAGCGGGAGCATTTTCCGAGCAGTACTTC
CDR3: CASSSLAGAFSEQYF

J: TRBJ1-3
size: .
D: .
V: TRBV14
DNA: TGTGCCAGCAGCCAACGTCGCGGGTCTGGAAACACCATATATTTT
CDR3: CASSQRRGSGNTIYF

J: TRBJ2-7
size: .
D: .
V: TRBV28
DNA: TGTGCCAGCAGTTTAGCAATCGGGGTGGGGTACTTC
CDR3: CASSLAIGVGYF

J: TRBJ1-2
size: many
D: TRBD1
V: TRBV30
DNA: TGTGCCTGGACAGGGGGTAACTATGGCTACACCTTC
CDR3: CAWTGGNYGYTF

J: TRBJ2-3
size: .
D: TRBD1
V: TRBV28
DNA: TGTGCCAGCAGTCTTCTCTCAGGGGGCGCGGGTTTTGGTACGCAGTATTTT
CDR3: CASSLLSGGAGFGTQYF

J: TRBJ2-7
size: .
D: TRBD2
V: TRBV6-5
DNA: TGTGCCAGCATCCACTACCGGGAGGTGACCTACGAGCAGTACTTC
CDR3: CASIHYREVTYEQYF

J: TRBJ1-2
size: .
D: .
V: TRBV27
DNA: TGTGCCAGCAGCCACCCAGGGAATGGCTACACCTTC
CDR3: CASSHPGNGYTF

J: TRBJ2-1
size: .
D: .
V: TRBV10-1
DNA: TGCGCCAGCAGTCTAGGGGTTAATGAGCAGTTCTTC
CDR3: CASSLGVNEQFF

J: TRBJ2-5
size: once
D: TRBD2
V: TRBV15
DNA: TGTGCCACCAGCAGAGGGACTAGAGAAGAGACCCAGTACTTC
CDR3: CATSRGTREETQYF

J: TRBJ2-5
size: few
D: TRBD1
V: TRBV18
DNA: TGTGCCAGCTCACCCCTACTTGACAGGGAGGAGACCCAGTACTTC
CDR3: CASSPLLDREETQYF

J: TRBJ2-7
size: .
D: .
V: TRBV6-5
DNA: TGTGCCAGCAGTCCGACCATAGGGGGAAATTACGAGCAGTACTTC
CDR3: CASSPTIGGNYEQYF

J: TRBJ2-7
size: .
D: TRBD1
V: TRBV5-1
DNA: TGCGCCAGCAGCCGCCTTCCGGGACAGGGTTACGAGCAGTACTTC
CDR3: CASSRLPGQGYEQYF

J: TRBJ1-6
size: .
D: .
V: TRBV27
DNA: TGTGCCAGCAGTTACGATAGCTCCTATAATTCACCCCTCCACTTT
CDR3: CASSYDSSYNSPLHF

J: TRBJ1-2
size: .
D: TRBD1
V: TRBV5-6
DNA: TGTGCCAGCAGCTTAGCCGGGACAGCCTATGGCTACACCTTC
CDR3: CASSLAGTAYGYTF

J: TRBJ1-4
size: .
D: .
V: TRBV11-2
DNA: TGTGCCAGCAGAATAGGGCGGTTTCAGGGCCTAACTAATGAAAAACTGTTTTTT
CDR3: CASRIGRFQGLTNEKLFF

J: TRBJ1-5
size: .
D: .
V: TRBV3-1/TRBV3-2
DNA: TGTGCCAGCAGCCAAGCGAGGGGGCAGCCCCAGCATTTT
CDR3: CASSQARGQPQHF

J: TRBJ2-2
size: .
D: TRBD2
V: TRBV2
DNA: TGTGCCAGCAGCCAACTAGCGGGTGCCACCGGGGAGCTGTTTTTT
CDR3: CASSQLAGATGELFF

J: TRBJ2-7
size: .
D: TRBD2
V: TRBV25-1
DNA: TGTGCCAGCAGTGGACTAGCGGGAGCGGGGGAGCAGTACTTC
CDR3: CASSGLAGAGEQYF

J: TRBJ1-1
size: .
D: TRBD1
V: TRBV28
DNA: TGTGCCAGTCCTCGCCCCCCAACTCAGGGGGCGAACCCTGAAGCTTTCTTT
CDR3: CASPRPPTQGANPEAFF

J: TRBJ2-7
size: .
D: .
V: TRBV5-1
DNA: TGCGCCAGCAGCCCCGGTCCCAGGCCCTACGAGCAGTACTTC
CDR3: CASSPGPRPYEQYF

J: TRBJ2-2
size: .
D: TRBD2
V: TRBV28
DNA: TGTGCCAGCAGGATAGCGGGAGAGGGGACCGGGGAGCTGTTTTTT
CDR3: CASRIAGEGTGELFF

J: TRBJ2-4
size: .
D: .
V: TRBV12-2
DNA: TGTGCAAGTCGCCCGGACAGGGTTCCGGGATCCGTCCTAGCCAAAAACATTCAGTACTTC
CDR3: CASRPDRVPGSVLAKNIQYF

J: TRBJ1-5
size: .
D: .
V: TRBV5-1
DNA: TGCGCCAGCAGCTTGGTACAGTCGGTCCAGCATTTT
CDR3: CASSLVQSVQHF

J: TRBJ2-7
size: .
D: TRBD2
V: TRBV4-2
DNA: TGTGCCAGCAGCCAAGCAGGTAGCGGGGGGGCCGCCTACGAGCAGTACTTC
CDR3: CASSQAGSGGAAYEQYF

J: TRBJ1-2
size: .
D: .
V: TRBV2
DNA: TGTGCCAGCAGTGAAGCAGGGTGGCGGGTCTATGGCTACACCTTC
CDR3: CASSEAGWRVYGYTF

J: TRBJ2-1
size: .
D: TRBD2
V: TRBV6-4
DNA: TGTGCCAGCAGTGACTCGACTAGCGGGAGATACAATGAGCAGTTCTTC
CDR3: CASSDSTSGRYNEQFF

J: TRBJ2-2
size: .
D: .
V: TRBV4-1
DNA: TGCGCCAGCAGCCAAGAGCCAGGGACCGGGGAGCTGTTTTTT
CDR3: CASSQEPGTGELFF

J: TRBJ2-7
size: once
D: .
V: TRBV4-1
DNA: TGCGCCAGCAGCCAAGATAGCAACCCATCCTACGAGCAGTACTTC
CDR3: CASSQDSNPSYEQYF

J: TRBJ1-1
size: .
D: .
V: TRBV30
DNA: TGTGCCTGGCAGGGGAACACTGAAGCTTTCTTT
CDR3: CAWQGNTEAFF

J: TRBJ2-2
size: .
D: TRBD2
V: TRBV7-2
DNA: TGTGCCAGCAGCCCCGCGGCCAGCGGGGGAGGAAGGGGGGAGCTGTTTTTT
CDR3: CASSPAASGGGRGELFF

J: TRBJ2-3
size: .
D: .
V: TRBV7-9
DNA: TGTGCCAGCAGGCCTCTCTCAGGAGATACGCAGTATTTT
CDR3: CASRPLSGDTQYF

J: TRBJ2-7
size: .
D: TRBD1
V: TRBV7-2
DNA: TGTGCCAGCAACCCGACAGGGGGCATCTACGAGCAGTACTTC
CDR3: CASNPTGGIYEQYF

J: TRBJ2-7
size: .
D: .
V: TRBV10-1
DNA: TGCGCCAGCAGTGAGTCGACTTCCAGGGTGCAGGACGAGCAGTACTTC
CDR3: CASSESTSRVQDEQYF

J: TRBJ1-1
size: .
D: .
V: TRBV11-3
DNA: TGTGCCAGCAGCTACAGGACACCTGAAGCTTTCTTT
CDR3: CASSYRTPEAFF

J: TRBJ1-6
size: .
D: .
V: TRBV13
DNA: TGTGCCAGCAGCCAGTCTGATTCACCCCTCCACTTT
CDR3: CASSQSDSPLHF

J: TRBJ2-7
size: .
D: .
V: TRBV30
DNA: TGTGCCTGGGCAGTAACCTACGAGCAGTACTTC
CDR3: CAWAVTYEQYF

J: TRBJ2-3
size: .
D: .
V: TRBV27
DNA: TGTGCCAGCAGTTTAACGGCCTTTAGCGGTACGCAGTATTTT
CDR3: CASSLTAFSGTQYF

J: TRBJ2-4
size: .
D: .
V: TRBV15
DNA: TGTGCCACCAGCACCCTTAGGGGGGGTGTGGACATTCAGTACTTC
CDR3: CATSTLRGGVDIQYF

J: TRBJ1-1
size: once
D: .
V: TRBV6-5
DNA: TGTGCCAGCAGTTCCAGGGTGATCTTTACTGAAGCTTTCTTT
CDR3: CASSSRVIFTEAFF

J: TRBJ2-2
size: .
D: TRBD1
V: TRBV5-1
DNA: TGCGCCAGCAGCAAAATGACAGGGTTATCCACCGGGGAGCTGTTTTTT
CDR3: CASSKMTGLSTGELFF

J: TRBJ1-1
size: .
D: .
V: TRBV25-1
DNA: TGTGCCAGCAGTGAACGGGACAAGAACACTGAAGCTTTCTTT
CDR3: CASSERDKNTEAFF

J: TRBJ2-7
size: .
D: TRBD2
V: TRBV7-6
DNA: TGTGCCAGCAGCCCCCGGACTAGCGGAGCCACCTACGAGCAGTACTTC
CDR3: CASSPRTSGATYEQYF